This TCR beta chain came from a study of T cell responses to AZD1222 COVID-19 vaccine. Study-level background: Whether given at about 4 or about 12 weeks, second doses were pooled.

General observations from the study: Just a handful of people given AZD1222 tested seropositive at baseline. Mostly white British, mostly female donors; authors suggested clonal diversity may be underestimated.

CDR1 and CDR2 (germline): LNHDA, SQIVND (reference sequence). The CDR3 has 15 residues. V lost 3 bases and J 4 bases, leaving 16 bases between the germline ends. Libraries were prepared by immunoSEQ multiplex PCR; TCRdb keeps only in-frame clonotypes and omits some of them. The sample has about 120,000 clones; 85% to 90% are singletons. About this clone itself: Its antigen is unidentified.

The chain joins TRBV19 to TRBJ2-7; the D gene is possibly TRBD1 (5 bases). This sample comprised peripheral blood, obtained on day 0 of AZD1222 vaccination. The TCR originated in an adult in good health. CDR3 sequence reads: CASSISDSFLYEQYF. The CDR3 DNA reads TGTGCCAGTAGTATCAGCGACAGCTTCTTATACGAGCAGTACTTC.